This TCR beta chain emerged from a study of T cell responses to AZD1222 COVID-19 vaccine. On the study more broadly: Researchers grouped second doses given at about 4 or about 12 weeks into one pool.

Details on this clone: Its antigen is as yet unknown.

Produced via immunoSEQ multiplex PCR; TCRdb's table is partial and in-frame only. Of approximately 120,000 clones listed, 87% are singletons. Study-wide findings and caveats: Unmutated variant regions are reportedly targeted by nearly half of spike-specific TCRs.

Per germline, CDR1 MRHNA and CDR2 SNTAGT. V lost 6 bases and J lost 4, with 12 bases in between. There are 14 residues in the CDR3. This chain connects TRBV6-4 to TRBJ2-2, with TRBD2 as a possible D gene (5 bases). This specimen consisted of peripheral blood, obtained on day 0 of AZD1222 vaccination. This TCR was sampled from an adult in good health. CDR3 sequence reads: CASRGRESTGELFF. The CDR3, as DNA: TGTGCCAGCAGGGGAAGGGAGAGCACCGGGGAGCTGTTTTTT.